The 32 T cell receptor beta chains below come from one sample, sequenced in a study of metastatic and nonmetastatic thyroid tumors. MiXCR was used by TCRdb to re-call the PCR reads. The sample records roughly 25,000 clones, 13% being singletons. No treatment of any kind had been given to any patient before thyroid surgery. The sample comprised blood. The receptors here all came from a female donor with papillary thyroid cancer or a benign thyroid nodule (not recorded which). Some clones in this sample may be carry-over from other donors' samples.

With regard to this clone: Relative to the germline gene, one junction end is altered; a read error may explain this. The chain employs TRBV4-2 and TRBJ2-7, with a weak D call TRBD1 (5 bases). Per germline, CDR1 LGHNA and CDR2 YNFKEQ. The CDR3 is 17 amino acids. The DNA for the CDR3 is TGTGCCAGCAGCCAAGAAGGAGACAGCGCCGCCTCCTACGAACAGTACTTC. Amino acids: CASSQEGDSAASYEQYF.

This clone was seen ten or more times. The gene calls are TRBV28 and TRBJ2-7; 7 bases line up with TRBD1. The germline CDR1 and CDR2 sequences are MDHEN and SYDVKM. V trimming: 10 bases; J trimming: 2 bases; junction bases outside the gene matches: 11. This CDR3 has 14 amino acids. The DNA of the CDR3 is TGTGCCACCTCAAAATGGGGACAGCCCTACGAGCAGTACTTC. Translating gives CATSKWGQPYEQYF.

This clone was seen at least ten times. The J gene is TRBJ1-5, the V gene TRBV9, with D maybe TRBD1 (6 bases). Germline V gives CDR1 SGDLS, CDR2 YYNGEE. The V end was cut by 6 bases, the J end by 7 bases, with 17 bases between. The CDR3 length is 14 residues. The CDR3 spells CASNPGDERQPQHF. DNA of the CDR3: TGTGCCAGCAATCCAGGGGACGAAAGACAGCCCCAGCATTTT.

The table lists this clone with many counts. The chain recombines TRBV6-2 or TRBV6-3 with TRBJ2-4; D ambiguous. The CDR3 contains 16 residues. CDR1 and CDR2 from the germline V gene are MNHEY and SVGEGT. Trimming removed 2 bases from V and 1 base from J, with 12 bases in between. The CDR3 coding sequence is TGTGCCAGCAGTTACCCGACAAGCAATGCCAAAAACATTCAGTACTTC. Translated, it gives CASSYPTSNAKNIQYF.

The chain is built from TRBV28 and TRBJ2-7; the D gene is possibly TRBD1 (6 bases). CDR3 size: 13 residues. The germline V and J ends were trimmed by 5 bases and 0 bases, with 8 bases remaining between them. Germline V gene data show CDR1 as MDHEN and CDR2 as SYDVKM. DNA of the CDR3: TGTGCCAGCAGTATACAGGGCTCCTACGAGCAGTACTTC. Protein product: CASSIQGSYEQYF.

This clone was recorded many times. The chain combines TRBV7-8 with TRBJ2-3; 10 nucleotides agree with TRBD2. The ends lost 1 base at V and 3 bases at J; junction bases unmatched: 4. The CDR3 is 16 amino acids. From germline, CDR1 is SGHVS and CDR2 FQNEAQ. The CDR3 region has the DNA TGTGCCAGCAGCTTAGGGCTAGCGGGAGCTACAGATACGCAGTATTTT. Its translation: CASSLGLAGATDTQYF.

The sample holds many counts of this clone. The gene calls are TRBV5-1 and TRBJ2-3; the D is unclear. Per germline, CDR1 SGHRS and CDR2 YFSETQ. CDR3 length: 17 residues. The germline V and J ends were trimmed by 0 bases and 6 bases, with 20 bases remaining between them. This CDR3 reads CASSLDGQPPRKDTQYF. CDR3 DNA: TGCGCCAGCAGCTTGGATGGGCAGCCCCCTCGTAAGGATACGCAGTATTTT.

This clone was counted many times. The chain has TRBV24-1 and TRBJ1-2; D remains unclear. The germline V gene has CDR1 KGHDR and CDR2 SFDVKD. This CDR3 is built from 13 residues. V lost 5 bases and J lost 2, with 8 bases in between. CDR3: CATSATLNYGYTF. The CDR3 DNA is TGTGCCACCAGTGCCACACTCAACTATGGCTACACCTTC.

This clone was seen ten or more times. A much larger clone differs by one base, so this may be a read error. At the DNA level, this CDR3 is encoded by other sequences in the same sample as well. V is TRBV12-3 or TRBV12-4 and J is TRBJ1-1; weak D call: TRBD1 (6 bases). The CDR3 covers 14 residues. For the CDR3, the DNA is TGCGCCAGCAGTTTATCGGGGGGCGCTTCTGAAGCTTTCTTT. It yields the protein CASSLSGGASEAFF.

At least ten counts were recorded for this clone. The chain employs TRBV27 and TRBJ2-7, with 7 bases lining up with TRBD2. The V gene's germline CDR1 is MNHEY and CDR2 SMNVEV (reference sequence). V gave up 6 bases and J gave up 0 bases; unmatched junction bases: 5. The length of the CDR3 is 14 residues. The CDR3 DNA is TGTGCCAGCAGGTCACGGACTAGCTCCTACGAGCAGTACTTC. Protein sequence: CASRSRTSSYEQYF.

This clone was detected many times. In DNA, the CDR3 is TGTGCCAGCAGTCCCCTAGCGGGAGGTGCCCGTGAGCAGTTCTTC. It is translated as CASSPLAGGAREQFF. The rearrangement joins TRBV28 to TRBJ2-1, with TRBD2 identical over 11 bases. The CDR3 has 15 amino acids. Losses at the gene ends were 5 bases for V and 9 bases for J; bases not matched to a gene: 9. Germline V gives CDR1 MDHEN, CDR2 SYDVKM.

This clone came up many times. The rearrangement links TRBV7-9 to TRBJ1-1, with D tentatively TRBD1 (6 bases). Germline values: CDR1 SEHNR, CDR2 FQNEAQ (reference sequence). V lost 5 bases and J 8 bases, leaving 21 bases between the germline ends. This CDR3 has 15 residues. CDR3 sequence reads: CASSILLSGGTEAFF. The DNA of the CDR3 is TGTGCCAGCAGCATACTCCTTAGCGGGGGCACCGAAGCTTTCTTT.

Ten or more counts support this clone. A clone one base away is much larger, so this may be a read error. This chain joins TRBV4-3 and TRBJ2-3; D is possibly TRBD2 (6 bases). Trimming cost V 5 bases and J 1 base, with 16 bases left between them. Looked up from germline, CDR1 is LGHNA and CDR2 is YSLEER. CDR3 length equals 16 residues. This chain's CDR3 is CASSSSWASGTDTQYF. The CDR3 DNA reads TGCGCCAGCAGCTCTTCGTGGGCTAGCGGCACAGATACGCAGTATTTT.

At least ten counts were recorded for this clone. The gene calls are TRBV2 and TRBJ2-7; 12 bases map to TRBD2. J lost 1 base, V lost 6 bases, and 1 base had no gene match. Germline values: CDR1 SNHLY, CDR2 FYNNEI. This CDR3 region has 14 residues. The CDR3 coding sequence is TGTGCCAGCAGACTAGCGGGGGGATCCTACGAGCAGTACTTC. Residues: CASRLAGGSYEQYF.

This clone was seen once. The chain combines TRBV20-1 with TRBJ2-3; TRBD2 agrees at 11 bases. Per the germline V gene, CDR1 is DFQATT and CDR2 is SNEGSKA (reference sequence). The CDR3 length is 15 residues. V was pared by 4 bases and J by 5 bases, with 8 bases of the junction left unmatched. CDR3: CSATGTSGWVDTQYF. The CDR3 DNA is TGCAGTGCTACCGGGACTAGCGGATGGGTAGATACGCAGTATTTT.

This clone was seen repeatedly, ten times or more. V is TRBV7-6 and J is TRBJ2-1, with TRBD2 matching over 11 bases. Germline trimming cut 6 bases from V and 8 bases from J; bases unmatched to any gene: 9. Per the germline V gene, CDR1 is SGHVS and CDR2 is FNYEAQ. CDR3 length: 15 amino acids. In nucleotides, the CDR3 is TGTGCCAGCAGTTCGCTAGCGGGAGGTATCGATGAGCAGTTCTTC. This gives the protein CASSSLAGGIDEQFF.

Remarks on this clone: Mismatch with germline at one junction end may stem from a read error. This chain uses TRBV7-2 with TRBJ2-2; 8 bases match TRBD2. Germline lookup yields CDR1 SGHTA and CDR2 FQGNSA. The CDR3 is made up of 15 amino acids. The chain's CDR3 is CASSVAGPRTGDLFF. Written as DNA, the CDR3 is TGTGCCAGTAGCGTAGCGGGGCCGAGGACCGGGGATCTGTTTTTT.

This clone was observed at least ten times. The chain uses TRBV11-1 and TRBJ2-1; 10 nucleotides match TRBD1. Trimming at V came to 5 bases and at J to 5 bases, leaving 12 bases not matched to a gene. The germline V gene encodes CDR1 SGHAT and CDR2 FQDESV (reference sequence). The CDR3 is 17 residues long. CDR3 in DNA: TGTGCCAGCAGCCGTCCCGGGACAGGGGTAGTGCACAATGAGCAGTTCTTC. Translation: CASSRPGTGVVHNEQFF.

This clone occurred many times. CDR3 amino acids: CASSLTSAGPDTQYF. CDR3 nucleotides: TGTGCCAGCAGCCTGACTAGCGCGGGGCCAGATACGCAGTATTTT. The chain is built from TRBV11-1 and TRBJ2-3; 8 nucleotides match TRBD2. This CDR3 is built from 15 residues. Per the germline V gene, CDR1 is SGHAT and CDR2 is FQDESV (reference sequence). Unmatched junction bases numbered 8, after V lost 5 bases and J lost 4 bases.

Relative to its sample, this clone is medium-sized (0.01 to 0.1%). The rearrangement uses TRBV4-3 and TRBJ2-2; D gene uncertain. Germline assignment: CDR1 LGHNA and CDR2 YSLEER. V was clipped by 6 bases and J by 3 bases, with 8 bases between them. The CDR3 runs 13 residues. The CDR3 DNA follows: TGCGCCAGCAGTCATACTTACACCGGGGAGCTGTTTTTT. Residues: CASSHTYTGELFF.

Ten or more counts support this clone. CDR3 sequence reads: CASSFGTEAFF. The CDR3 coding sequence is TGTGCCAGCAGCTTCGGGACAGAAGCTTTCTTT. This chain uses TRBV7-9 with TRBJ1-1, with D perhaps matching TRBD1 (6 bases). V lost 3 bases and J lost 8, with 7 bases in between. This CDR3 has 11 amino acids. CDR1 SEHNR and CDR2 FQNEAQ come from the germline V gene (reference sequence).

Here the CDR3 DNA reads TGTGCCAGCAGCCACGGGCCTAGCTCCTATAATTCACCCCTCCACTTT. Protein sequence: CASSHGPSSYNSPLHF. The V call is TRBV11-1, the J call TRBJ1-6; no clear D gene. CDR1 SGHAT and CDR2 FQDESV come from the germline V gene (reference sequence). The V gene lost 5 bases and the J gene lost 0 bases, with 11 bases spanning the gap. The CDR3 runs 16 residues.

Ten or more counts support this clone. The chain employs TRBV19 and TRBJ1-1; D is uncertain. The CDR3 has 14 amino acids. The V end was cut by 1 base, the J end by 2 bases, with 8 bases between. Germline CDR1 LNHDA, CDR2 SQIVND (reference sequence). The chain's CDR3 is CASSIGRVNTEAFF. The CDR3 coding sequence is TGTGCCAGTAGTATAGGACGGGTAAACACTGAAGCTTTCTTT.

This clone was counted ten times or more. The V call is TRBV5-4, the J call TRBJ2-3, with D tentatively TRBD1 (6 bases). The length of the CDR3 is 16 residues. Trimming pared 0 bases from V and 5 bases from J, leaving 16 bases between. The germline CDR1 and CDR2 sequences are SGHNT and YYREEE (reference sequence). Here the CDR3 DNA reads TGTGCCAGCAGCTTGGCCAGGGGTAATGATGGAGATACGCAGTATTTT. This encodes CASSLARGNDGDTQYF.

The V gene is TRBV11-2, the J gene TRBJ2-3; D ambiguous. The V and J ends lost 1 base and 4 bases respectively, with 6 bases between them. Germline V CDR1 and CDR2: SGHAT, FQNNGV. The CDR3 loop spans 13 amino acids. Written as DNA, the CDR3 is TGTGCCAGCAGCTTAGGTGGACCAGATACGCAGTATTTT. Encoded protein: CASSLGGPDTQYF.

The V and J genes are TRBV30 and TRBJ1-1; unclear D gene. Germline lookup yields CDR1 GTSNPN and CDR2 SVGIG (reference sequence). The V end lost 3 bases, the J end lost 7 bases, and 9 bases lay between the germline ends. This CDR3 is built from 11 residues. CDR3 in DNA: TGTGCCTGGAGCGAAGTAGGTGAAGCTTTCTTT. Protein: CAWSEVGEAFF.

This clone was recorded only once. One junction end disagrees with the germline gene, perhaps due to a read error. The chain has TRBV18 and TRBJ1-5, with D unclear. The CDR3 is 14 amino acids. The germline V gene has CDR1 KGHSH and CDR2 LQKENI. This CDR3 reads CASSPQATNQPQHF. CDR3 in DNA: TGTGCCAGCTCACCCCAGGCTACCAATCAGCCCCAGCACTTT.

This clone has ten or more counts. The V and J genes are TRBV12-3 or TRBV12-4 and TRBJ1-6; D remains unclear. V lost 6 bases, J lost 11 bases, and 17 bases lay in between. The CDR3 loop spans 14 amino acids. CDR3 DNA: TGTGCCAGCAGCTTAAGGACGGGGTCGACACCCCTCCACTTT. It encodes CASSLRTGSTPLHF.

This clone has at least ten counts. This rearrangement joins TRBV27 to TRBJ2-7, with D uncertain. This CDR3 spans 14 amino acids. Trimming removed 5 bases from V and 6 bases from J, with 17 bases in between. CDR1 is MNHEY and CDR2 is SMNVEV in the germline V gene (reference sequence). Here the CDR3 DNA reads TGTGCCAGCAGTCAAACGGGTTTAGGCCCCGAGCAGTACTTC. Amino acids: CASSQTGLGPEQYF.

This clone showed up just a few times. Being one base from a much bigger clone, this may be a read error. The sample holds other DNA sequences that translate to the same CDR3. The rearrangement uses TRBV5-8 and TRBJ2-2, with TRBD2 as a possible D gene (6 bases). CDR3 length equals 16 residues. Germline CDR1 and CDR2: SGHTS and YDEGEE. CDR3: CASSLGVSGNTGELFF. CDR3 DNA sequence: TGTGCCAGCAGCTTGGGGGTTAGCGGAAACACCGGGGAGCTGTTCTTT.

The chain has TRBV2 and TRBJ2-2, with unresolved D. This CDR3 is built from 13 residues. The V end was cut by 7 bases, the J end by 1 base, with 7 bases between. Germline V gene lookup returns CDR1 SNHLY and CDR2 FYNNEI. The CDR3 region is CASTGQNTGELFF. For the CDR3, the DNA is TGTGCCAGCACCGGGCAGAACACCGGGGAGCTGTTTTTT.

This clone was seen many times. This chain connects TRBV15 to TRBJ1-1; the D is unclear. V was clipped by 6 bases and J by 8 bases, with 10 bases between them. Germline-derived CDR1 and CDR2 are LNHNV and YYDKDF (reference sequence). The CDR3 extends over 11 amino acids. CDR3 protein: CATRAGREAFF. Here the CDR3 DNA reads TGTGCCACCAGAGCAGGACGGGAAGCTTTCTTT.